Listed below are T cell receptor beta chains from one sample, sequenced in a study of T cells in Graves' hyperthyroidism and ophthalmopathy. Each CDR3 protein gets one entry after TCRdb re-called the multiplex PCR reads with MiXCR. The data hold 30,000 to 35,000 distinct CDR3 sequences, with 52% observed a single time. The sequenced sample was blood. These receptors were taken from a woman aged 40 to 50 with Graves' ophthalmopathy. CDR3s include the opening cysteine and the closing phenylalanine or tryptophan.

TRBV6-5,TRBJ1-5,CASSYSRTGASNQPQHF
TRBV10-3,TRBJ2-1,CAISELRTSGRGNEQFF
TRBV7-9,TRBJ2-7,CASSSLRAATGEQYF
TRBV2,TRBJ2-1,CASSSVWSSGNNEQFF
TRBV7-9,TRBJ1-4,CASSLGEGELFF
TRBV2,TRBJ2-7,CASRPGTGSHEQYF
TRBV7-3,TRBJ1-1,CASSQELIGARNTEAFF
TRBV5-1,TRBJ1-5,CASSLGGAFSNQPQHF
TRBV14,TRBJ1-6,CASSQELSGPLSPLHF
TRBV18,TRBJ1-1,CASSQTGGNTEAFF
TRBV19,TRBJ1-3,CASSLRDNGNTIYF
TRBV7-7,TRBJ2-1,CASSTSGGAYNEQFF
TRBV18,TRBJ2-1,CASSPVNYNEQFF
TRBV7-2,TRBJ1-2,CASSFHEHGNTF
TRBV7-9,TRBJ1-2,CASSFLPGQGAQGGGYTF
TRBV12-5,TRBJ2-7,CASGFSGYGYEQYF